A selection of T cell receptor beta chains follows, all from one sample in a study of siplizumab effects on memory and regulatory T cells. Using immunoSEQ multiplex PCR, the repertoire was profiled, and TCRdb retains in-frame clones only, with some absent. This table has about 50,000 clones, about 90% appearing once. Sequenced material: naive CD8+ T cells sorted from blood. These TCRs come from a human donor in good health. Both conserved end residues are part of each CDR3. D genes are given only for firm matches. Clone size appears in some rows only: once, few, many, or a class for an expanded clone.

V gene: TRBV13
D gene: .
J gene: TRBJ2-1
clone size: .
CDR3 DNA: TGTGCCAGCAGCTTGGGGGGCGCCGGGACCTACAATGAGCAGTTCTTC
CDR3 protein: CASSLGGAGTYNEQFF

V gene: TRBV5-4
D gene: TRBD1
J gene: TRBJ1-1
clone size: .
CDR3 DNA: TGTGCCAGCAGCTTGGGCGGAGGGGGCGAAGCTTTCTTT
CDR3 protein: CASSLGGGGEAFF

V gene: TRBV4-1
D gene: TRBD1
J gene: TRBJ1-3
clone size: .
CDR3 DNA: TGCGCCAGCAGCCAGGCTGGACAGGGAGGGACTAGAAACACCATATATTTT
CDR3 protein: CASSQAGQGGTRNTIYF

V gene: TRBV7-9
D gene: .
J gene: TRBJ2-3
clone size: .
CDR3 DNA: TGTGCCAGCAGCTTGACCGACGGACCGGAGTTCGCAGATACGCAGTATTTT
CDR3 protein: CASSLTDGPEFADTQYF

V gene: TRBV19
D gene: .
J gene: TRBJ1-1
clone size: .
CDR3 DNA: TGTGCCAGTAGTCCTTACCTGAACACTGAAGCTTTCTTT
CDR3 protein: CASSPYLNTEAFF

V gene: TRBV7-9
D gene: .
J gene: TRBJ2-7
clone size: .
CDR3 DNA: TGTGCCAGCAGCTTTCCAGGGGATGCCTACGAGCAGTACTTC
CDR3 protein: CASSFPGDAYEQYF

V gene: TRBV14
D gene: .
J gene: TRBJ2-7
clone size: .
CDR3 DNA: TGTGCCAGCAGCCAAGAAACCCACCCCTACGAGCAGTACTTC
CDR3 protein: CASSQETHPYEQYF

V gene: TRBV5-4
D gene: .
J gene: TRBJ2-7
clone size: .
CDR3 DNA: TGTGCCAGCAGCACCGTGGGGGCTGTCGAGCAGTACTTC
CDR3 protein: CASSTVGAVEQYF

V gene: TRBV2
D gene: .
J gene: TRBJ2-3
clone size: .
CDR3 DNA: TGTGCCAGCAGTGAAAGGGGGGTCACAGATACGCAGTATTTT
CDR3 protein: CASSERGVTDTQYF

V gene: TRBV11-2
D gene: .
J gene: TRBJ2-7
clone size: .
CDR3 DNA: TGTGCCAGCAGCTTACAGAGGCCTTACCCAGGGGAGCAGTACTTC
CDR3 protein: CASSLQRPYPGEQYF

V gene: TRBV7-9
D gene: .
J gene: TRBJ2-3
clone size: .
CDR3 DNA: TGTGCCAGCAGCCCGGTCCTAACAGATACGCAGTATTTT
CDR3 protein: CASSPVLTDTQYF

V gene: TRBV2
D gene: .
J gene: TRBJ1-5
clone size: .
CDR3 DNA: TGTGCCAGCAGTGATGGGCAGGGACAGCCCCAGCATTTT
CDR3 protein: CASSDGQGQPQHF

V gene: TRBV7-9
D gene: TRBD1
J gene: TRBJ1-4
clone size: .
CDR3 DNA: TGTGCCAGCAGCTCATTCCAGGGGGCGGCTAATGAAAAACTGTTTTTT
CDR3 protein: CASSSFQGAANEKLFF

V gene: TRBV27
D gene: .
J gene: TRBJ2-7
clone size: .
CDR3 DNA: TGTGCCAGCAGTTTTCTTGCTAGCGACGAGCAGTACTTC
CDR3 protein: CASSFLASDEQYF

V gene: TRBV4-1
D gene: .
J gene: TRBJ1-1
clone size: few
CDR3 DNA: TGCGCCAGCAGCCAGGAGGTATCAGGTAACACTGAAGCTTTCTTT
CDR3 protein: CASSQEVSGNTEAFF

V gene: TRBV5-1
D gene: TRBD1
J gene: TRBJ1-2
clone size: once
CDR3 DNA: TGCGCCAGCAGCGACCGGACAGGGGTCTATGGCTACACCTTC
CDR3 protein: CASSDRTGVYGYTF

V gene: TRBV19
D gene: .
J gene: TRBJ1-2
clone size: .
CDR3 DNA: TGTGCCAGTAGTATAGGAGGGGCTGGCTACACCTTC
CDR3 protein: CASSIGGAGYTF

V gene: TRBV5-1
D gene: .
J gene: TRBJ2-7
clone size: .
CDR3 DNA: TGCGCCAGCAGCTTGTCACCAGGGAGAGACGAGCAGTACTTC
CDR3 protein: CASSLSPGRDEQYF

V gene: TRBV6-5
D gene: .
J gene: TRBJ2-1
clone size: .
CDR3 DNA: TGTGCCAGCAGTTTTTTTCTGACAGGAAACAATGAGCAGTTCTTC
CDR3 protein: CASSFFLTGNNEQFF

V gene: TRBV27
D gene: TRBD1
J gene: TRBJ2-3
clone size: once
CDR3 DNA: TGTGCCAGCAGTGGGACAGGGAGCACAGATACGCAGTATTTT
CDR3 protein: CASSGTGSTDTQYF

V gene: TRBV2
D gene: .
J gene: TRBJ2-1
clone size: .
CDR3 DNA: TGTGCCACAACGACTAGGGGCTACAATGAGCAGTTCTTC
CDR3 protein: CATTTRGYNEQFF

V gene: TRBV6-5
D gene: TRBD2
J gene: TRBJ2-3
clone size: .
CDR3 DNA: TGTGCCAGCAGTAGTAGCGGGGGGGCCGGAGATACGCAGTATTTT
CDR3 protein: CASSSSGGAGDTQYF

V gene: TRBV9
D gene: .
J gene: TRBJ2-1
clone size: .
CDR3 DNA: TGTGCCAGCAGCCCCCGACCCGGCTACAATGAGCAGTTCTTC
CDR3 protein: CASSPRPGYNEQFF

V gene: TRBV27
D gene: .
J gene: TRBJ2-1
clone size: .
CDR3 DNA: TGTGCCAGCAGTCGTATCGGGTCTAACAATGAGCAGTTCTTC
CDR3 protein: CASSRIGSNNEQFF

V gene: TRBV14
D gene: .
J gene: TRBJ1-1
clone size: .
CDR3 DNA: TGTGCCAGCAGCCGCCTACAGATCATGAACACTGAAGCTTTCTTT
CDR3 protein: CASSRLQIMNTEAFF

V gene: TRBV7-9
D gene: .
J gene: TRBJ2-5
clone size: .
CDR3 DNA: TGTGCCAGCAGCTTATGGACGGTCGACCAAGAGACCCAGTACTTC
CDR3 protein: CASSLWTVDQETQYF

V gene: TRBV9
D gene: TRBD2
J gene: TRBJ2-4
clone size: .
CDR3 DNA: TGTGCCAGCAGCACCACTAGCGGGGAAAACATTCAGTACTTC
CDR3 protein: CASSTTSGENIQYF

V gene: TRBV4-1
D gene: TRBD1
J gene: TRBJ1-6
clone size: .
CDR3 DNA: TGCGCCAGCAGCCCCAAGACAGGGGCGCCACCCCTCCACTTT
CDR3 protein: CASSPKTGAPPLHF

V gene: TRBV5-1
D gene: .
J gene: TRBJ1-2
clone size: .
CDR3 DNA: TGCGCCAGCAGCTCCGCACCAGGCCCCAACTATGGCTACACCTTC
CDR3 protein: CASSSAPGPNYGYTF

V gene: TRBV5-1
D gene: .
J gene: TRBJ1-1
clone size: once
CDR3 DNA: TGCGCCAGCAGCGACGGGACTAGCGGAACTGAAGCTTTCTTT
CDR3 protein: CASSDGTSGTEAFF

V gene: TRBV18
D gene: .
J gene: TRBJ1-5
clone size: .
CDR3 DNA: TGTGCCAGCTCACTAGCAACGACGGGGCTTCAGCCCCAGCATTTT
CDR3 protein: CASSLATTGLQPQHF

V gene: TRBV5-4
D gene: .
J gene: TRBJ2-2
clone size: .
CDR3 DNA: TGTGCCAGCAGCTTTGGTAACACCGGGGAGCTGTTTTTT
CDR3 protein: CASSFGNTGELFF

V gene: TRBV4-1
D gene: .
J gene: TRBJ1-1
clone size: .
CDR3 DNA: TGCGCCAGCAGCCAAGGAAAGGAGTACAGGGTGAACACTGAAGCTTTCTTT
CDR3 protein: CASSQGKEYRVNTEAFF

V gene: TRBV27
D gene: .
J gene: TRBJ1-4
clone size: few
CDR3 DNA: TGTGCCAGCAGTCTCTCAGTGGCAACTAATGAAAAACTGTTTTTT
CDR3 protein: CASSLSVATNEKLFF

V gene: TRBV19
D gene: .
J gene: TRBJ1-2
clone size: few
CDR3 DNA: TGTGCCAGTAGTATCCAGGGAGGGTACTATGGCTACACCTTC
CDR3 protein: CASSIQGGYYGYTF

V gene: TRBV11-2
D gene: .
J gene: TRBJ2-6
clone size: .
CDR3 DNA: TGTGCCAGCAGTCATCTCAGGGCCCCTGGGGCCAACGTCCTGACTTTC
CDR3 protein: CASSHLRAPGANVLTF

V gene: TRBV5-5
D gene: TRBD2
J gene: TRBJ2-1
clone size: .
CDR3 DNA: TGTGCCAGCAGCCTTCATCAGGGCCTAGCGGGAGAAGGCTGGCAGTTCTTC
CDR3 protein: CASSLHQGLAGEGWQFF

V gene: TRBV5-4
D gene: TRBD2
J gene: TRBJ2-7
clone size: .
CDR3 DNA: TGTGCCAGCAGCCCTAGGACTAGCGGGCCCTACGAGCAGTACTTC
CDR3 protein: CASSPRTSGPYEQYF

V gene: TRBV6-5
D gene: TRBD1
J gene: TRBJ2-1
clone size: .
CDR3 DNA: TGTGCCAGCAGCCCCGGACAGGGGCTTTACAATGAGCAGTTCTTC
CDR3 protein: CASSPGQGLYNEQFF

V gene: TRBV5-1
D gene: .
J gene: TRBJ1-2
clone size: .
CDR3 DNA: TGCGCCAGCAGCTTGGAACGGGCTAACTATGGCTACACCTTC
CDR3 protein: CASSLERANYGYTF

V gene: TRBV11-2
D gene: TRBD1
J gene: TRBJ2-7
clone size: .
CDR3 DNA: TGTGCCAGCAGCTTGGGACAGGGGTATGAGGTCGAGCAGTACTTC
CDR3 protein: CASSLGQGYEVEQYF

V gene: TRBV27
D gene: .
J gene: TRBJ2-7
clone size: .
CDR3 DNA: TGTGCCAGCAGTCCGACCGTGACAGGAGACTACTACGAGCAGTACTTC
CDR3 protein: CASSPTVTGDYYEQYF

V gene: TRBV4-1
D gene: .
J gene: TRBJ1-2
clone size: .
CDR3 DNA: TGCGCCAGCAGCCCCCTTTGGGGGTCTGATGGCTACACCTTC
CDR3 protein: CASSPLWGSDGYTF